Listed below are T cell receptor beta chains from one sample, sequenced in a study of T cells in Graves' hyperthyroidism and ophthalmopathy. TCRdb re-analysed the multiplex PCR reads in MiXCR, keeping a single row per CDR3 protein. The table lists about 350,000 distinct CDR3 sequences, about a sixth of them singletons. Sequencing input: blood. These receptor sequences come from a woman in her thirties or forties with Graves' ophthalmopathy. Each CDR3 is given with its conserved first and last residue. A D gene is named only where the DNA matches it firmly. The size of a clone is reported for some rows only, either as once, few or many, or as a class for expanded clones.

15	many	-	TRBJ2-2	TRBV19	CASTSDEKGGGELFF	TGTGCCAGTACCTCAGACGAGAAAGGCGGCGGGGAGCTGTTTTTT
17	-	-	TRBJ2-5	TRBV19	CASSIGGSPYWGETQYF	TGTGCCAGTAGTATCGGGGGCAGCCCCTATTGGGGGGAGACCCAGTACTTC
13	many	TRBD1	TRBJ1-1	TRBV27	CASSRDRAAEAFF	TGTGCCAGCTCCCGGGACAGGGCCGCTGAAGCTTTCTTT
12	many	-	TRBJ1-1	TRBV12-3/TRBV12-4	CASSLEDGEAFF	TGTGCCAGCAGTTTGGAGGACGGCGAAGCTTTCTTT
20	many	-	TRBJ2-7	TRBV25-1	CASSDPTGRSGGPRFYEQYF	TGTGCCAGCAGTGACCCAACAGGCAGGAGCGGAGGCCCCAGATTCTACGAGCAGTACTTC
14	many	TRBD1	TRBJ1-3	TRBV6-5	CASKTGFSGNTIYF	TGTGCCAGCAAGACAGGGTTCTCTGGAAACACCATATATTTT
16	many	TRBD1	TRBJ2-2	TRBV19	CASSNPGQGVTGELFF	TGTGCCAGTAGTAACCCGGGACAGGGAGTCACCGGGGAGCTGTTTTTT
12	-	-	TRBJ1-1	TRBV28	CASIELGTEAFF	TGTGCCAGCATCGAACTAGGAACTGAAGCTTTCTTT
13	many	TRBD2	TRBJ2-2	TRBV10-3	CATGTTNTGELFF	TGTGCCACCGGGACTACTAACACCGGGGAGCTGTTTTTT
15	few	TRBD1	TRBJ1-5	TRBV30	CAAVDREGSNQPQHF	TGTGCTGCCGTCGACAGGGAGGGAAGCAACCAGCCCCAGCATTTT
16	-	-	TRBJ2-6	TRBV18	CASSPPGRSGANVLTF	TGTGCCAGCTCACCACCCGGGCGTTCTGGGGCCAACGTCCTGACTTTC
18	few	TRBD1	TRBJ1-5	TRBV19	CASSRGRLRGGQDQPQHF	TGTGCCAGTAGTAGAGGCCGCTTGAGAGGGGGACAGGATCAGCCCCAGCATTTT
15	-	-	TRBJ1-5	TRBV12-3/TRBV12-4	CASSLGTAPDQPQHF	TGTGCCAGCAGTTTAGGGACAGCCCCAGATCAGCCCCAGCATTTT
13	many	-	TRBJ1-5	TRBV28	CASHTPSNQPQHF	TGTGCCAGCCATACCCCTAGCAATCAGCCCCAGCATTTT
11	many	-	TRBJ1-1	TRBV29-1	CSVPRDTEAFF	TGCAGCGTTCCCCGGGACACTGAAGCTTTCTTT
15	many	TRBD1	TRBJ1-1	TRBV25-1	CASSETGGGFTEAFF	TGTGCCAGCAGTGAAACAGGGGGCGGATTCACTGAAGCTTTCTTT
14	-	-	TRBJ2-2	TRBV30	CAWSKGSTTGELFF	TGTGCCTGGAGTAAAGGGTCTACCACCGGGGAGCTGTTTTTT
12	-	-	TRBJ2-2	TRBV5-6	CASRGFGGELFF	TGTGCCAGCAGGGGATTCGGCGGGGAGCTGTTTTTT
13	many	-	TRBJ2-3	TRBV20-1	CSARSANADTQYF	TGCAGTGCTAGGTCCGCCAACGCAGATACGCAGTATTTT
14	many	TRBD2	TRBJ2-7	TRBV7-8	CASSLLAGVYEQYF	TGTGCCAGCAGCTTACTAGCGGGAGTGTACGAGCAGTACTTC
15	-	-	TRBJ2-6	TRBV28	CASSLHPAGANVLTF	TGTGCCAGCAGTTTGCATCCGGCTGGGGCCAACGTCCTGACTTTC
14	many	-	TRBJ1-5	TRBV2	CASSVKAKNQPQHF	TGTGCCAGCAGTGTTAAGGCAAAGAATCAGCCCCAGCATTTT
14	-	-	TRBJ1-1	TRBV20-1	CSARPPGRDTEAFF	TGCAGTGCTAGACCCCCGGGGAGAGACACTGAAGCTTTCTTT
12	-	-	TRBJ2-5	TRBV20-1	CSASLPQETRYF	TGCAGTGCTAGTTTACCCCAAGAGACCCGGTACTTC
18	few	TRBD1	TRBJ2-7	TRBV3-1	CASSQDIGTGGWSYEQYF	TGTGCCAGCAGCCAAGATATTGGGACAGGGGGCTGGTCCTACGAGCAGTACTTC